This T cell receptor beta chain was captured by sequencing in a study of T cell responses to AZD1222 COVID-19 vaccine (dated by TCRdb to the early 2020s). About the full investigation: TCR sequencing was performed for 230 to 250 trial participants, of whom 200 to 220 were given two doses of AZD1222 and around 25 were given two doses of MenACWY control vaccine. Trial participants were enrolled by age into subgroups of 18-55, 56-69 and 70-plus years, and around 140, 26 and 57 TCR-sequenced participants, respectively, were included in these subgroups. The paper as a whole reports these results and caveats: The 56-69-year group was small, and its depth increase did not reach significance, likely because of low power. Because no samples from the day 14 peak response were available, repertoires could be characterized only after the peak T cell response. CD4 TCRs associated with the vaccine covered the entire spike protein, and the dominant responses were in regions 160-218 and 743-854. Conclusions about previously exposed vaccinees are limited because only a handful of AZD1222 recipients were SARS-CoV-2 seropositive at baseline. After two AZD1222 doses, both the breadth and the depth of spike-specific TCRs were significantly higher than at day 0 and than in MenACWY recipients. Reportedly, close to half of the unique spike-specific TCRs recognized epitopes lying outside the regions that are mutated in the B.1.351 and B.1.1.7 variants. Participants were mostly white British, with more females than males. The authors suggested clonal diversity may have been underestimated.

Details on this clone: Its antigen target is currently unknown. The record has no base qualities; no much larger clone is one base away.

The CDR3 regions of human TCRbeta chains were analyzed by immunosequencing. As for the authors' bioinformatics: TCRs in the repertoires were compared against a reference library of SARS-CoV-2-specific TCRs that had been generated with the MIRA antigen-specificity platform. Breadth was defined as the fraction of unique TCRs that were SARS-CoV-2-associated, and depth was defined as the fraction of total T cells that were SARS-CoV-2-associated. Using the MIRA data, each spike-specific TCR was mapped to the spike region that the TCR reacts to and placed in a CD4 or CD8 class. Log10-transformed breadth and depth values were compared by one-way ANOVA with Sidak's multiple comparisons tests. As stored in TCRdb, this immuneACCESS dataset retains in-frame rearrangements with V and J assigned. A fraction of the clones does not appear; measured against another copy, unresolved V genes explain less than half of the discrepancy, and the remainder lacks a known reason. Clone size and the V and J calls come from that table; the DNA yielded D and trimming. Present in this sample are around 110,000 clones, 90% of which were seen just once. The leading ten clones occupy less than 10% of the sample.

This sample's time point label indicates: about 28 days (+/-7) after the second vaccine dose. Because spike-specific TCR depth and breadth did not differ between the two schedules, AZD1222 recipients who got a second dose at roughly 4 weeks were pooled with those who got a second dose at roughly 12 weeks. The vaccinee samples were drawn from two UK trials, COV001 and COV002, one of which was a single-blind randomized controlled phase 2/3 trial testing AZD1222 (ChAdOx1 nCoV-19) in healthy adults. For TCRbeta chain sequencing, PBMC samples from trial participants were taken at day 0 and at day 28 after the second dose. Here the sequenced sample was peripheral blood, taken 28 days after the second AZD1222 dose. The receptor comes from an adult who received the AZD1222 COVID-19 vaccine.

CDR3 region: CASSPANEQFF. The base sequence is TGTGCCAGCAGCCCCGCCAATGAGCAGTTCTTC. The V and J segments used are TRBV11-2 and TRBJ2-1; the D segment cannot be called with confidence. Reading from cysteine to phenylalanine, the CDR3 counts 11 amino acids. Only the CDR3 DNA is retained, 33 bases long and in frame from the first base. CDR1 is given as SGHAT and CDR2 as FQNNGV, both from the germline V gene. V is shortened by 5 bases, J by 6 bases, and the region joining them spans 5 bases. Reference TRBV11-2 and TRBJ2-1 genes cover what lies past the CDR3, so the full variable domain is EAGVAQSPRYKIIEKRQSVAFWCNPISGHATLYWYQQILGQGPKLLIQFQNNGVVDDSQLPKDRFSAERLKGVDSTLKIQPAKLEDSAVYLCASSPANEQFFGPGTRLTVL.